This T cell receptor (beta chain) was profiled in a study of blood T cell repertoires in COVID-19. Produced via immunoSEQ multiplex PCR; TCRdb's table is partial and in-frame only. This sample has 77,000 or so clones, with about four fifths found just once. V was trimmed by 10 bases and J by 1 base, leaving 18 bases between them. Germline values: CDR1 SGHRS, CDR2 YFSETQ. There are 15 residues in the CDR3. Sequences were obtained from peripheral blood. The gene calls are TRBV5-1 and TRBJ1-3, with unresolved D. This TCR derives from an elderly woman with active or convalescent COVID-19. DNA for the CDR3: TGCGCCGACATACGGCCCAGGCCATCTGGAAACACCATATATTTT. It translates to CADIRPRPSGNTIYF.